The 10 T cell receptor beta chains below come from one sample, sequenced in a study of immune cell composition in non-small cell lung cancer. Measured with immunoSEQ multiplex PCR; TCRdb has only the in-frame clones, and not every one. The sample contains some 13,000 clones, 73% of which appear only once. The specimen sequenced was lung tumor tissue. These receptors were taken from a human donor with non-small cell lung cancer.

The V gene is TRBV7-9, the J gene TRBJ2-1; 11 bases are shared with TRBD1. The V segment lost 6 bases and the J segment 1 base; nucleotides outside the gene matches: 8. The CDR3 sequence is 17 residues long. From germline, CDR1 is SEHNR and CDR2 FQNEAQ (reference sequence). DNA for the CDR3: TGTGCCAGCAGTAGGACAGGGGGCGGTCGTTCCTACAATGAGCAGTTCTTC. Protein sequence: CASSRTGGGRSYNEQFF.

This clone was recorded a few times. The V and J genes are TRBV5-5 and TRBJ1-2; 11 bases are a match to TRBD1. Germline assignment: CDR1 SGHKS and CDR2 YYEKEE (reference sequence). The CDR3 length is 15 residues. V trimming: 4 bases; J trimming: 4 bases; junction bases outside the gene matches: 6. The CDR3 DNA is TGTGCCAGCAGCGCGGACAGGGGGCGAGGCTATGGCTACACCTTC. Translated, it gives CASSADRGRGYGYTF.

This clone occurred once. J is TRBJ2-2 and V is TRBV7-2, with D uncertain. V was trimmed by 2 bases and J by 7 bases, leaving 8 bases between them. The V gene's germline CDR1 is SGHTA and CDR2 FQGNSA. CDR3 size: 13 residues. The CDR3 DNA sequence: TGTGCCAGCAGCTTACAGAAGTACGGGGAGCTGTTTTTT. Its protein product is CASSLQKYGELFF.

The chain is built from TRBV5-6 and TRBJ2-4; 9 bases are shared with TRBD2. Trimming at V came to 4 bases and at J to 0 bases, leaving 2 bases not matched to a gene. Per germline, CDR1 SGHDT and CDR2 YYEEEE. CDR3 length: 15 amino acids. DNA of the CDR3: TGTGCCAGCAGCCATAGCGGGGGAGCCAAAAACATTCAGTACTTC. As protein: CASSHSGGAKNIQYF.

This clone has more than one count but fewer than ten. The chain is built from TRBV10-3 and TRBJ1-2; D may be TRBD1 (6 bases). Germline V gene sequence: CDR1 ENHRY, CDR2 SYGVKD. The CDR3 extends over 13 amino acids. V lost 6 bases to trimming and J lost 0 bases, with 8 bases between them. The CDR3 region is CAIRQGTNYGYTF. The DNA of the CDR3 is TGTGCCATCAGGCAGGGGACTAACTATGGCTACACCTTC.

The CDR3 DNA is TGCGCCAGCACCGGGTACACTGAAGCTTTCTTT. Its protein is CASTGYTEAFF. The genes are TRBV5-1 and TRBJ1-1; D uncertain. The germline V gene has CDR1 SGHRS and CDR2 YFSETQ. This CDR3 comprises 11 residues. The ends were cut back, 6 bases at V and 3 bases at J, with 6 bases in the middle.

In its sample, this clone was seen a few times. The chain carries TRBV28 and TRBJ1-2; D is ambiguous. This CDR3 is 12 amino acids long. Germline values: CDR1 MDHEN, CDR2 SYDVKM. The germline V and J ends were trimmed by 6 bases and 7 bases, with 12 bases remaining between them. The CDR3 loop is CASSKRVFGYTF. In DNA, the CDR3 is TGTGCCAGCAGCAAAAGAGTCTTTGGCTACACCTTC.

This clone was detected a few times. The chain couples TRBV27 to TRBJ2-7; no firm D call. The germline V gene encodes CDR1 MNHEY and CDR2 SMNVEV (reference sequence). The CDR3 sequence is 12 residues long. Trimming took off 2 bases at V and 7 bases at J, with 9 bases between the two ends. The CDR3, as DNA: TGTGCCAGCAGTTTACTAGGTGGGGAGCAGTACTTC. It codes for CASSLLGGEQYF.

The gene calls are TRBV6-4 and TRBJ2-4; D is ambiguous. Trimming shortened V by 7 bases and J by 0 bases, and 13 bases separated the two germline ends. CDR3 size: 15 residues. Germline V gene sequence: CDR1 MRHNA, CDR2 SNTAGT. In nucleotides, the CDR3 is TGTGCCAGCATAGTCGAGCGACTAGCCAAAAACATTCAGTACTTC. Its translation is CASIVERLAKNIQYF.

In its sample, this clone was seen a few times. This chain uses TRBV2 with TRBJ2-1; D possibly corresponds to TRBD1 (6 bases). The germline V gene encodes CDR1 SNHLY and CDR2 FYNNEI. This CDR3 is built from 14 residues. Trimming took 8 bases from V and 6 from J, leaving 17 bases between them. CDR3 sequence reads: CASPSPRGPNEQFF. The CDR3 DNA sequence: TGTGCCAGCCCCTCCCCCAGGGGCCCCAATGAGCAGTTCTTC.